This entry features one T cell receptor (beta chain) sequence. Its cognate antigen is unknown. Measured with immunoSEQ multiplex PCR; TCRdb has only the in-frame clones, and not every one. Found here are about 60,000 clones, around 78% of them singletons; the top ten hold approximately 7%. The data originate from a study of radiation and T cells in renal cell carcinoma. Study as a whole: Nephrectomy followed 15 Gy stereotactic body radiation by 4 weeks. Study outcomes and limitations: In blood, top tumor clones expanded by 2 weeks, shrinking by 4.

Noted time point: blood 2 weeks post-SBRT. The treatment here: 15 Gy SBRT to primary tumor, nephrectomy 4 weeks later. Radiation-treated patients gave blood at baseline, week 2 and week 4. Clear cell pathology was present in this patient's renal cell carcinoma. Deletions cut 6 bases from V and 8 bases from J, with 22 bases between. The CDR3 extends over 15 amino acids. The germline V gene has CDR1 MNHNS and CDR2 SASEGT. This chain connects TRBV6-1 to TRBJ1-1; D is undetermined. The specimen was blood, collected from a patient whose treatment included radiotherapy and nephrectomy. The source is a man aged 55 to 70 with renal cell carcinoma. The CDR3 region is CASSTNPDGNSEAFF. CDR3 sequence (DNA): TGTGCCAGCAGCACAAATCCGGACGGTAACTCCGAAGCTTTCTTT.